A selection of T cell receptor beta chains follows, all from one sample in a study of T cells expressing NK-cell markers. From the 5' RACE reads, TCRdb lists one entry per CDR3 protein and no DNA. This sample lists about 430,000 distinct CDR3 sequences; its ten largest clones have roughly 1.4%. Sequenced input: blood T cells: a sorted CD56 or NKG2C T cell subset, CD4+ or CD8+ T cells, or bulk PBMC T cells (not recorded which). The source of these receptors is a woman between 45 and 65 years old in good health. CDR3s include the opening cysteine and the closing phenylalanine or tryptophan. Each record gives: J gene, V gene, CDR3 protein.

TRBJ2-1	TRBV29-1	CSVDELAGNEQFF
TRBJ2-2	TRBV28	CASLDVFITGELFF
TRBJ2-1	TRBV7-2	CASRSRRLRPTYNEQFF
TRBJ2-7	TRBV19	CASSSQGLMYEQYF
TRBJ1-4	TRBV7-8	CASSFFLRNNEKLFF
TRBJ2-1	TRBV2	CASRPTGFYEQFF
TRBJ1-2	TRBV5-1	CASSFRVGAPRYGYTF
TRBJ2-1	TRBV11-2	CASSPRMTSSYNEQFF
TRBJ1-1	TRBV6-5	CASIRGQGFFRDTEAFF
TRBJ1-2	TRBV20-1	CSARGTGDPYGYTF
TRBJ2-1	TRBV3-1	CASSQGGIDNEQFF
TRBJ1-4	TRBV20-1	CSARAPPLARLGSMGEKLFF
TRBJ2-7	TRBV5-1	CASSVASGGSPYEQYF
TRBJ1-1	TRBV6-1	CASSLGRTLGAFF
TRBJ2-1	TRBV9	CASSDKVDRQFF
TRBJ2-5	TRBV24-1	CATSQTGGETQYF
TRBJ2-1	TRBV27	CASSLWLGAKDEQFF
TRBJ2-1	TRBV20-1	CSHRASHGNEQFF
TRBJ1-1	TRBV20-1	CSAREGLTPRGNTEAFF
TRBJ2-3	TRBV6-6	CASSRGLAGGGDTQYF
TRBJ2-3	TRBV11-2	CASSSTGGIPTDTQYF
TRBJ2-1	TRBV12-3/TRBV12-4	CASREGGGLYNEQFF
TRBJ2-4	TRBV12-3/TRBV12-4	CASRGTGGFSRNIQYF
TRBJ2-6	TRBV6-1	CASSVRQSGANVLTF
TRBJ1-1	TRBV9	CASSAGTGGSKNTEAFF
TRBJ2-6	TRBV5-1	CASSRIIGGQGANGANVLTF
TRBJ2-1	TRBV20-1	CSARDHKRSVEQFF
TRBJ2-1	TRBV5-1	CASSRTHRPPGSYNEQFF
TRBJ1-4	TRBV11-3	CASSLARGREKLFF
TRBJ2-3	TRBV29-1	CSVGSSPTSDTQYF
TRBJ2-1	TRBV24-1	CATSDLGGNEQFF
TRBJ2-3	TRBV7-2	CASSLMASQTDTQYF
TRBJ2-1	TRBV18	CASSPPRATYNEQFF
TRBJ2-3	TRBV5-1	CASSGIVDTQYF
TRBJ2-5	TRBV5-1	CASSYNYRGETQYF
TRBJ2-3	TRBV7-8	CASSSSTSGRLDTQYF
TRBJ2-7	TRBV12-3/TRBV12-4	CASSLRQGADEQYF
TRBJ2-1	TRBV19	CASSKVMRELFEQFF